The 18 T cell receptor beta chains listed next were all sequenced from one sample in a study of blood T cell repertoires in COVID-19. Only in-frame clones appear in the TCRdb table, and some are missing; sequencing was by immunoSEQ multiplex PCR. The sample consists of roughly 180,000 clones, 80% to 85% of them appearing once. The sequencing sample was made of peripheral blood. The receptors were gathered from a woman aged 25 to 39 with acute or convalescent COVID-19.

This chain joins TRBV9 and TRBJ2-7, with D hard to call. The CDR3 length is 14 residues. V was clipped by 4 bases and J by 2 bases, with 13 bases between them. CDR1 and CDR2 (germline): SGDLS, YYNGEE. The CDR3 nucleotides read TGTGCCAGCAGCCTCGGTCGGGTGGCCTACGAGCAGTACTTC. Protein product: CASSLGRVAYEQYF. Supplemented by reference TRBV9 and TRBJ2-7, the full variable domain reads DSGVTQTPKHLITATGQRVTLRCSPRSGDLSVYWYQQSLDQGLQFLIQYYNGEERAKGNILERFSAQQFPDLHSELNLSSLELGDSALYFCASSLGRVAYEQYFGPGTRLTVT.

The chain carries TRBV30 and TRBJ2-1, with 7 nucleotides matching TRBD1. From germline, CDR1 is GTSNPN and CDR2 SVGIG (reference sequence). CDR3 size: 13 residues. The junction had 14 bases not matched to a gene; V was cut back by 5 bases and J by 13 bases. The CDR3 coding sequence is TGTGCCTGGGGTAGGGAGATCGGGACAGTACAGTTCTTC. It translates to CAWGREIGTVQFF.

A note on this clone: Different DNA sequences within this sample yield the same CDR3. The chain is built from TRBV27 and TRBJ2-2; 8 nucleotides match TRBD1. After removal of 9 bases from V and 2 bases from J, the junction contained 8 bases not matched to a gene. The CDR3 loop spans 15 amino acids. Germline loops: CDR1 MNHEY, CDR2 SMNVEV (reference sequence). CDR3 protein: CASSPDRVNTGELFF. The DNA of the CDR3 is TGTGCCAGTAGCCCGGACAGGGTCAACACCGGGGAGCTGTTTTTT.

The CDR3 is CASSILAGAIQETQYF. CDR3 coding DNA: TGTGCCAGCAGCATCCTAGCGGGAGCGATCCAAGAGACCCAGTACTTC. The chain recombines TRBV7-2 with TRBJ2-5; TRBD2 agrees at 10 bases. Germline CDR1 and CDR2: SGHTA and FQGNSA. V was clipped by 5 bases and J by 1 base; unmatched bases: 7. The CDR3 loop spans 16 amino acids.

The chain combines TRBV5-4 with TRBJ2-7, with TRBD2 identical over 12 bases. Germline trimming cut 3 bases from V and 5 bases from J; bases unmatched to any gene: 9. The germline CDR1 and CDR2 sequences are SGHNT and YYREEE (reference sequence). The CDR3 covers 16 residues. CDR3 loop: CASSSKLAGGFNEQYF. In DNA, the CDR3 is TGTGCCAGCAGCTCGAAACTAGCGGGAGGTTTTAACGAGCAGTACTTC.

The chain recombines TRBV6-1 with TRBJ1-5; 7 bases line up with TRBD1. The junction had 3 bases not matched to a gene; V was cut back by 1 base and J by 6 bases. The germline gives CDR1 MNHNS, CDR2 SASEGT. The CDR3 is 14 amino acids. Here the CDR3 reads CASSEDRGSQPQHF. CDR3 DNA: TGTGCCAGCAGTGAAGACAGGGGAAGTCAGCCCCAGCATTTT.

A single count supports this clone. The chain has TRBV19 and TRBJ1-2; TRBD1 aligns across 7 bases. This CDR3 spans 12 amino acids. The V gene's germline CDR1 is LNHDA and CDR2 SQIVND (reference sequence). Trimming removed 4 bases from V and 12 bases from J; junction bases left unmatched: 8. CDR3 in DNA: TGTGCCAGTAGTACCCGGACAGGATTCGACACCTTC. Its protein is CASSTRTGFDTF. Combining the CDR3 with reference TRBV19 and TRBJ1-2 gives the whole variable domain DGGITQSPKYLFRKEGQNVTLSCEQNLNHDAMYWYRQDPGQGLRLIYYSQIVNDFQKGDIAEGYSVSREKKESFPLTVTSAQKNPTAFYLCASSTRTGFDTFGSGTRLTVV.

Written as DNA, the CDR3 is TGTGCCAGCAGTCGACTAGCGGCCGACGGGTCCTACGAGCAGTACTTC. Protein sequence: CASSRLAADGSYEQYF. The chain has TRBV27 and TRBJ2-7, with TRBD2 matching 9 bases. This CDR3 region has 16 residues. Germline V lookup: CDR1 MNHEY, CDR2 SMNVEV (reference sequence). V was pared by 5 bases and J by 1 base, with 9 bases of the junction left unmatched.

The rearrangement uses TRBV28 and TRBJ1-1; D not certain. The germline CDR1 and CDR2 sequences are MDHEN and SYDVKM. V was trimmed by 5 bases and J by 1 base, leaving 5 bases between them. The CDR3 contains 12 residues. CDR3 protein: CASSVRNTEAFF. For the CDR3, the DNA is TGTGCCAGCAGTGTCCGGAACACTGAAGCTTTCTTT.

This chain uses TRBV11-2 with TRBJ1-2; a weak D match, TRBD1 (6 bases). The CDR3 is 17 amino acids. CDR1 and CDR2 (germline): SGHAT, FQNNGV. V lost 5 bases and J 1 base, leaving 20 bases between the germline ends. CDR3 sequence reads: CASSTRLRGASNYGYTF. CDR3 DNA sequence: TGTGCCAGCAGCACCCGATTGCGGGGGGCGAGTAACTATGGCTACACCTTC.

The chain joins TRBV5-4 to TRBJ2-5; D is perhaps TRBD2 (5 bases). Looked up from germline, CDR1 is SGHNT and CDR2 is YYREEE (reference sequence). The V end lost 4 bases, the J end lost 5 bases, and 9 bases lay between the germline ends. The CDR3 has 12 amino acids. The CDR3 loop reads CASSPEAETQYF. The CDR3, as DNA: TGTGCCAGCAGCCCGGAGGCGGAGACCCAGTACTTC.

This rearrangement joins TRBV7-2 to TRBJ2-1; TRBD2 agrees at 11 bases. This CDR3 comprises 20 residues. CDR1 SGHTA and CDR2 FQGNSA come from the germline V gene. After removal of 0 bases from V and 3 bases from J, the junction contained 13 bases not matched to a gene. The CDR3 is CASSLASLRTSGRVYNEQFF. In nucleotides, the CDR3 is TGTGCCAGCAGCTTAGCCTCCCTCCGTACTAGCGGGAGAGTCTACAATGAGCAGTTCTTC.

This chain connects TRBV7-9 to TRBJ2-3; TRBD2 might be the D (6 bases). The CDR3 runs to 15 residues. Trimming removed 4 bases from V and 1 base from J, with 12 bases in between. Germline V CDR1 and CDR2: SEHNR, FQNEAQ (reference sequence). The CDR3 DNA reads as TGTGCCAGCAGCTCCGCCCGCGGGGGCACAGATACGCAGTATTTT. Amino acids: CASSSARGGTDTQYF.

This rearrangement joins TRBV5-1 to TRBJ1-4; no firm D call. The CDR3 consists of 15 residues. Germline V gene data show CDR1 as SGHRS and CDR2 as YFSETQ. V dropped 3 bases and J dropped 0 bases, with 9 bases sitting between them. CDR3: CASSSSGTTNEKLFF. The CDR3, as DNA: TGCGCCAGCAGCTCCAGCGGAACAACTAATGAAAAACTGTTTTTT.

This clone was recorded many times. The chain uses TRBV6-2 or TRBV6-3 and TRBJ2-1, with D tentatively TRBD1 (6 bases). Trimming took 8 bases from V and 5 from J, leaving 19 bases between them. Per the germline V gene, CDR1 is MNHEY and CDR2 is SVGEGT. The CDR3 spans 15 residues. In DNA form, the CDR3 reads TGTGCCAGCGGCCCTGGGGGCTACACACACAATGAGCAGTTCTTC. It specifies CASGPGGYTHNEQFF.

V is TRBV14 and J is TRBJ1-2, with D perhaps matching TRBD1 (5 bases). The germline V and J ends were trimmed by 3 bases and 1 base, with 12 bases remaining between them. The CDR3 extends over 15 amino acids. Germline values: CDR1 SGHDN, CDR2 FVKESK. The CDR3 protein is CASSQGPILNYGYTF. The CDR3 DNA sequence: TGTGCCAGCAGCCAGGGGCCCATCCTTAACTATGGCTACACCTTC.

The chain uses TRBV19 and TRBJ2-7, with 7 bases identical to TRBD1. The CDR3 is 13 amino acids. Per germline, CDR1 LNHDA and CDR2 SQIVND (reference sequence). The V segment lost 9 bases and the J segment 5 bases; nucleotides outside the gene matches: 10. As DNA, the CDR3 is TGTGCCAGCAAAAAGAGACAGGGCGACGAGCAGTACTTC. This codes for CASKKRQGDEQYF.

This chain joins TRBV7-3 and TRBJ2-2; D is undetermined. There are 12 residues in the CDR3. Trimming left V 4 bases short and J 4 bases short, with 4 bases between. Germline V gives CDR1 SGHTA, CDR2 FQGTGA. This CDR3 is CASSYSTGELFF. DNA of the CDR3: TGTGCCAGCAGCTACAGCACCGGGGAGCTGTTTTTT.